The rows below give T cell receptor beta chains drawn from one sample of a study of regulatory T cells in long-lasting Graves disease. TCRdb used MiXCR to reprocess the multiplex PCR reads, holding one entry per CDR3 protein. The sample lists fewer than 550,000 distinct CDR3 sequences; around a fifth were seen once. The material was peripheral blood mononuclear cells (PBMCs), obtained when the disease was refractory, from a patient treated with antithyroid drugs. Receptors originate from a female donor with Graves disease. CDR3s include the opening cysteine and the closing phenylalanine or tryptophan. Fields, in order: CDR3 length, clone size, V gene, D gene, J gene, CDR3 DNA, CDR3 protein. D genes are given only for firm matches. For some rows the clone size is stated as once, few or many, or as a class when expanded; others skip it.

length: 13
size: many
V: TRBV28
D: .
J: TRBJ2-7
DNA: TGTGCCAGCAGTCCCCTCGATCGCTACGAGCAGTACTTC
CDR3: CASSPLDRYEQYF

length: 14
size: .
V: TRBV6-1
D: .
J: TRBJ2-3
DNA: TGTGCCAGCAGTGAAGGGGGGAAAGGAGATACGCAGTATTTT
CDR3: CASSEGGKGDTQYF

length: 13
size: many
V: TRBV20-1
D: .
J: TRBJ2-7
DNA: TGCAGTGCTAGAATCCCAGGGGGGAACGAGCAGTACTTC
CDR3: CSARIPGGNEQYF

length: 13
size: .
V: TRBV29-1
D: .
J: TRBJ2-2
DNA: TGCAGCGTTGAAGATATGAGTACCGGGGAGCTGTTTTTT
CDR3: CSVEDMSTGELFF

length: 13
size: once
V: TRBV29-1
D: TRBD1
J: TRBJ2-7
DNA: TGCAGCGTTGATTCCGGACAGGGGAGCGAGCAGTACTTC
CDR3: CSVDSGQGSEQYF

length: 11
size: .
V: TRBV4-3
D: .
J: TRBJ2-7
DNA: TGCGCCAGCAGCTCGCCGGGACTTAAAATATTC
CDR3: CASSSPGLKIF

length: 15
size: many
V: TRBV11-2
D: TRBD2
J: TRBJ2-5
DNA: TGTGCCAGCAGCTCCACTAGCGGGGGGGCGGAGACCCAGTACTTC
CDR3: CASSSTSGGAETQYF

length: 13
size: many
V: TRBV29-1
D: .
J: TRBJ1-2
DNA: TGCAGCGTTGAAGATACGGGGACCAGGGGCTACACCTTC
CDR3: CSVEDTGTRGYTF

length: 15
size: few
V: TRBV7-2
D: .
J: TRBJ2-7
DNA: TGTGCCAGCAGCGCCGACGTTACGAGCTCCTACGAGCAGTACTTC
CDR3: CASSADVTSSYEQYF

length: 14
size: .
V: TRBV30
D: .
J: TRBJ1-5
DNA: TGTGCCTGGAGTCAAGGACTCCCGTCGCAGCCCCAGCATTTT
CDR3: CAWSQGLPSQPQHF

length: 15
size: many
V: TRBV2
D: .
J: TRBJ1-3
DNA: TGTGCCAGCACCCCACAGGGTTCGACTGGAAACACCATATATTTT
CDR3: CASTPQGSTGNTIYF

length: 15
size: many
V: TRBV28
D: .
J: TRBJ2-7
DNA: TGTGCCAGCACTCATAGTATACGGGACGACAACGAGCAGTACTTC
CDR3: CASTHSIRDDNEQYF

length: 15
size: .
V: TRBV19
D: .
J: TRBJ1-2
DNA: TGTGCCAGTAGCCGGGACCGTCGCCTAAACTATGGCTACACCTTC
CDR3: CASSRDRRLNYGYTF

length: 15
size: .
V: TRBV6-2/TRBV6-3
D: TRBD1
J: TRBJ2-1
DNA: TGTGCCAGCAGTCGCACAGGGGGCGCCTACAATGAGCAGTTCTTC
CDR3: CASSRTGGAYNEQFF

length: 14
size: many
V: TRBV12-3/TRBV12-4
D: TRBD1
J: TRBJ1-2
DNA: TGTGCCAGCAGTTCATCCGGGACAGGGTTAGGCTACACCTTC
CDR3: CASSSSGTGLGYTF

length: 14
size: many
V: TRBV28
D: TRBD1
J: TRBJ2-7
DNA: TGTGCCAGCAGCCACGGACAGGGATACTACGAGCAGTACTTC
CDR3: CASSHGQGYYEQYF

length: 15
size: .
V: TRBV20-1
D: TRBD2
J: TRBJ2-5
DNA: TGCAGTGCGCAAAGTCGGGCTAGCGGGACTAAGACCCAGTACTTC
CDR3: CSAQSRASGTKTQYF

length: 14
size: many
V: TRBV2
D: TRBD2
J: TRBJ2-2
DNA: TGTGCCAGCAGTGTGGACGGGAGGGCCGGGGAGCTGTTTTTT
CDR3: CASSVDGRAGELFF

length: 14
size: .
V: TRBV19
D: .
J: TRBJ2-7
DNA: TGTGCCAGTAGTATGAGGGGGAGCTCCTACGAGCAGTACTTC
CDR3: CASSMRGSSYEQYF